A selection of T cell receptor beta chains follows, all from one sample in a study of vaccination and CD4 T cells after COVID-19. These TCRs are of unknown antigen specificity. Via MiXCR, TCRdb re-called the PCR reads, giving one row per CDR3 protein. There are roughly 12,000 distinct CDR3 sequences in the sample; roughly 30% occur only once, and approximately 13% lies in the top ten. Specimen: CD4+ T cells from blood, cultured in vitro, collected after SARS-CoV-2 vaccination. These receptors came from a human donor who had recovered from COVID-19. The CDR3 runs from the conserved cysteine through the conserved F or W.

j_gene	v_gene	CDR3aa
TRBJ2-7	TRBV6-5	CASSYSLAGSYEQYF
TRBJ2-1	TRBV9	CASSARTGEDEQFF
TRBJ1-5	TRBV19	CASRRKGAYNQPQHF
TRBJ2-7	TRBV11-3	CASSQGQSYEQYF
TRBJ1-1	TRBV28	CASSLNLVGRANTEAFF
TRBJ1-2	TRBV28	CASSLHGYTF
TRBJ1-3	TRBV6-5	CASSYPPGSSGNTIYF
TRBJ2-7	TRBV18	CASSQDSSSYEQYF
TRBJ1-2	TRBV27	CASSLQGFGYTF
TRBJ2-1	TRBV28	CASKTIGSPPYNEQFF
TRBJ2-5	TRBV7-8	CASSFESGTQETQYF
TRBJ1-2	TRBV5-6	CASSFKPTGNYGYTF
TRBJ1-2	TRBV12-3/TRBV12-4	CASRPRGVSGYTF
TRBJ2-1	TRBV28	CASSLGQGNYNEQFF
TRBJ1-4	TRBV6-1	CASSDRRRGDTEKLFF
TRBJ1-3	TRBV28	CASSLPQKLGNTIYF
TRBJ1-5	TRBV28	CASSLQGARQPQHF
TRBJ1-3	TRBV12-3/TRBV12-4	CASSQSGSGNTIYF
TRBJ2-7	TRBV6-2/TRBV6-3	CASSYAPYRTEGYEQYF
TRBJ2-3	TRBV2	CASKRTSGGTDTQYF
TRBJ1-6	TRBV6-5	CASSYSIGQGNSPLHF
TRBJ1-5	TRBV20-1	CSARDGNQPQHF
TRBJ1-1	TRBV7-9	CASSLVWGRRTEAFF
TRBJ2-7	TRBV7-6	CASSSGLGPAYEQYF
TRBJ2-3	TRBV24-1	CATSEAGLGTDTQYF
TRBJ2-7	TRBV28	CASSLVGARSYEQYF
TRBJ2-5	TRBV7-9	CASSLGARGTQYF
TRBJ1-2	TRBV6-5	CASSFLDYGYTF
TRBJ2-5	TRBV12-3/TRBV12-4	CASSFGTQETQYF
TRBJ2-5	TRBV2	CASKGSGETQYF
TRBJ2-2	TRBV7-9	CASSDVRGAVTGELFF
TRBJ1-2	TRBV6-2/TRBV6-3	CASSYQGTASRTF
TRBJ2-1	TRBV2	CASQGGVRYNEQFF
TRBJ1-5	TRBV6-2/TRBV6-3	CASSLGLLQPQHF
TRBJ2-3	TRBV5-1	CASSSLGTSADTQYF
TRBJ1-5	TRBV7-2	CASSLVRDSNQPQHF
TRBJ2-1	TRBV7-2	CASSPSGTSVYF
TRBJ2-7	TRBV20-1	CSADLRGRSYEQYF
TRBJ1-2	TRBV28	CASSLGSSYYTF
TRBJ2-3	TRBV20-1	CSAPRGTDTQYF
TRBJ2-1	TRBV4-3	CASSPLTGKSYNEQFF
TRBJ2-1	TRBV6-4	CASTFSVIF
TRBJ2-4	TRBV7-2	CASSLDSGGTRIQYF
TRBJ2-1	TRBV28	CASSLSGTPSYNEQFF
TRBJ1-5	TRBV5-1	CASSLAGTVDQPQHF
TRBJ1-1	TRBV7-2	CASSQTGTRRNTEAFF
TRBJ2-5	TRBV10-3	CAISELNVGGEEETQYF
TRBJ1-2	TRBV19	CASSQAGTYGYTF
TRBJ2-5	TRBV18	CASSPGQQETQYF
TRBJ2-7	TRBV20-1	CSARESGGSGQYF
TRBJ2-3	TRBV7-1	CASSSRGKNRRISGDTQYF
TRBJ1-2	TRBV5-1	CASSLDRNYGYTF
TRBJ1-4	TRBV7-2	CASSSQGVKLFF
TRBJ1-2	TRBV23-1	CASGNGTPAGGYTF
TRBJ2-7	TRBV12-3/TRBV12-4	CASSGTSGSLAASYTSYEQYF
TRBJ2-3	TRBV7-2	CASSRIAGGTDTQYF
TRBJ2-1	TRBV7-7	CASSTLGSYNEQFF
TRBJ1-5	TRBV20-1	CSASPRAQHF